This T cell receptor (beta chain) comes out of a study of PD-1 blockade in classical Hodgkin lymphoma. In regard to this clone: Its antigen is unknown.

Study-wide findings and caveats: Unlike CD8+ TCR diversity, which did not rise significantly by C4D1, CD4+ TCR diversity did.

Here immunoSEQ multiplex PCR was the method, and the copy in TCRdb shows in-frame clones only, minus some. The data contain over 11,000 clones, roughly 80% of them singletons. This CDR3 contains 15 residues. V dropped 5 bases and J dropped 4; count of bases not matched to a gene: 6. Germline V CDR1 and CDR2: SGHTA, FQGNSA. There was relapse after autologous stem cell transplantation in every patient, and there was variation in brentuximab vedotin exposure. Sample: peripheral blood mononuclear cells (PBMCs), taken before the second cycle of nivolumab. The V and J genes are TRBV7-2 and TRBJ1-1; 11 bases agree with TRBD1. This sequence was found in a human donor with classical Hodgkin lymphoma. CDR3 sequence (DNA): TGTGCCAGCAGCCCAAGGACAGGGGGCACCACTGAAGCTTTCTTT. Protein sequence: CASSPRTGGTTEAFF.